This T cell receptor beta chain appears in the sequencing data of a study of T-cell reconstitution after alpha-beta-depleted transplantation in children. CDR3 length: 15 residues. The germline V gene has CDR1 DFQATT and CDR2 SNEGSKA (reference sequence). Trimming at V came to 3 bases and at J to 1 base, leaving 2 bases not matched to a gene. TCRbeta library preparation incorporated unique molecular identifiers. TCRdb redid the calling of the PCR reads with MiXCR, one entry per CDR3 protein. Altogether approximately 15,000 distinct CDR3 sequences are present, 12% being singletons, with the ten largest covering about 71%. Study-level results: Some patients showed high day-60 TCRbeta diversity, which derived from surviving recipient T cells and thymic progenitors. T-cell counts and diversity at one year following transplant were attributed mainly to newly produced T cells. In patients about two months after transplant, alpha-beta T cells reportedly arose from several hundred expanded graft clones.

Points on this clonotype: The target antigen is unknown.

The clonotype comes from a boy under three years old who had a stem cell transplant for Wiskott-Aldrich syndrome, so the T cells may come from the graft donor. This material consisted of PBMCs, mostly from graft donor cells, taken 180 days after TCRalphabeta/CD19-depleted stem cell transplant. The chain combines TRBV20-1 with TRBJ2-1, with 11 bases identical to TRBD1. CDR3 DNA: TGCAGTGCTAGGGGGACAGGGGGTTCCTACAATGAGCAGTTCTTC. As protein: CSARGTGGSYNEQFF.